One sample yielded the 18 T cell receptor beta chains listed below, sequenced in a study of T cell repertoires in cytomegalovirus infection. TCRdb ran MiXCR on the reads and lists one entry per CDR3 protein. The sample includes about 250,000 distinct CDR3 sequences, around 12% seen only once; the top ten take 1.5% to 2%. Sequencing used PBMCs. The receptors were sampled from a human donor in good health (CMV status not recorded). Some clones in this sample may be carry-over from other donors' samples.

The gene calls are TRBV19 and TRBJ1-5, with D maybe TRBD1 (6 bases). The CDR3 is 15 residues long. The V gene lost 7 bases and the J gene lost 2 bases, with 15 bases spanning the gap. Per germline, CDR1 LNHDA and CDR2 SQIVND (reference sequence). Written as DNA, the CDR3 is TGTGCCAGTACCCCAGGGGTTCGGGGCAATCAGCCCCAGCATTTT. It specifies CASTPGVRGNQPQHF.

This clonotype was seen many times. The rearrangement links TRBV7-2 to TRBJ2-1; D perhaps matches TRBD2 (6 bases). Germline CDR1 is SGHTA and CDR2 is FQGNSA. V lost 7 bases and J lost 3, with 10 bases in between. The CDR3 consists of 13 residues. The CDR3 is CASNTGVYNEQFF. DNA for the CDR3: TGTGCCAGCAATACGGGGGTCTACAATGAGCAGTTCTTC.

The DNA for the CDR3 is TGTGCCAGCAGTTACCCCCCGGGACAGACTAACTATGGCTACACCTTC. Protein: CASSYPPGQTNYGYTF. The rearrangement links TRBV6-2 or TRBV6-3 to TRBJ1-2; TRBD1 aligns across 7 bases. Unmatched junction bases numbered 6, after V lost 2 bases and J lost 0 bases. Germline loops: CDR1 MNHEY, CDR2 SVGEGT. This CDR3 comprises 16 residues.

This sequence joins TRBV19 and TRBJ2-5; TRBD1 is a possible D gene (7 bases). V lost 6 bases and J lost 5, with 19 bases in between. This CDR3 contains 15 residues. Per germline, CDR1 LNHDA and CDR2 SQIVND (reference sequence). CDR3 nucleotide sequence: TGTGCCAGTAGGGGTCGAGACAGGGCGGGGGAGACCCAGTACTTC. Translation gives CASRGRDRAGETQYF. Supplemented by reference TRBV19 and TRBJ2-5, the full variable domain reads DGGITQSPKYLFRKEGQNVTLSCEQNLNHDAMYWYRQDPGQGLRLIYYSQIVNDFQKGDIAEGYSVSREKKESFPLTVTSAQKNPTAFYLCASRGRDRAGETQYFGPGTRLLVL.

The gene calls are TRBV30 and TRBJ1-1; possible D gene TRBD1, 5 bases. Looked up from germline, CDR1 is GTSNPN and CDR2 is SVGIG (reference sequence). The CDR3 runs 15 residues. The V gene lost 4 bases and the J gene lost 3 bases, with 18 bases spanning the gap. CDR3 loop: CAWTPRRRGDTEAFF. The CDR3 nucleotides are TGTGCCTGGACTCCCAGGCGGCGGGGGGACACTGAAGCTTTCTTT.

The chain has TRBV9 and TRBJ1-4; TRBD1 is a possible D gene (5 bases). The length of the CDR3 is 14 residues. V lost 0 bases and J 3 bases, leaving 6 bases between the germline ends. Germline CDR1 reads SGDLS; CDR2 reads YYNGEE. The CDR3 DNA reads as TGTGCCAGCAGCGTAGAGGGACCTAATGAAAAACTGTTTTTT. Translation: CASSVEGPNEKLFF.

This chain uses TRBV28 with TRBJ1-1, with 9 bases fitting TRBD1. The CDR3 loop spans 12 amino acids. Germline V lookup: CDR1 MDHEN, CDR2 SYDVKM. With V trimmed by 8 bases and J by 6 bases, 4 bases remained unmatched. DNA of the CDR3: TGTGCCAGCGGACAGGGGAAGGCTGAAGCTTTCTTT. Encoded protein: CASGQGKAEAFF.

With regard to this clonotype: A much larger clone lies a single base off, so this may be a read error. The CDR3 sequence: CASRTRGPTGGGLFF. The CDR3 nucleotides read TGTGCCAGCAGGACGAGGGGACCTACAGGCGGGGGGCTGTTTTTT. The rearrangement joins TRBV7-9 to TRBJ2-2; TRBD2 agrees at 7 bases. CDR1 is SEHNR and CDR2 is FQNEAQ in the germline V gene (reference sequence). The CDR3 is 15 residues long.

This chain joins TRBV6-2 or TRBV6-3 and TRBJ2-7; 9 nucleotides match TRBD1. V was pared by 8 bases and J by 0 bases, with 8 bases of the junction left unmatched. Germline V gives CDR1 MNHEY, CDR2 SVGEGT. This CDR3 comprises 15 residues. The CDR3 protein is CASDSGTGSSYEQYF. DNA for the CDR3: TGTGCCAGCGATTCCGGGACAGGGAGCTCCTACGAGCAGTACTTC.

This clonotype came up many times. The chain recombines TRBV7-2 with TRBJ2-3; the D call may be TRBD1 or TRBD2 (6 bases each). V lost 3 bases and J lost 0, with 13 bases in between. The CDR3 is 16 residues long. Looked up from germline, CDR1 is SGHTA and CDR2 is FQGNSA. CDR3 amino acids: CASSFGGGTSTDTQYF. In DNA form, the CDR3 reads TGTGCCAGCAGCTTCGGAGGGGGGACTAGCACAGATACGCAGTATTTT.

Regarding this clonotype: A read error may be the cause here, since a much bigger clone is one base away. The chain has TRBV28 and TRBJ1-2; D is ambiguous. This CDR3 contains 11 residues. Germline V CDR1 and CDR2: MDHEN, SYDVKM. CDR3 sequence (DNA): TGTCCCAGCAGTTCACGCTATGGCTACACCTTC. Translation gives CPSSSRYGYTF.

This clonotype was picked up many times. CDR3 sequence: CASSGLAGGTGELFF. The CDR3 nucleotides read TGTGCCAGCAGTGGACTAGCGGGGGGCACCGGGGAGCTGTTTTTT. J is TRBJ2-2 and V is TRBV2, with 13 bases lining up with TRBD2. CDR3 size: 15 residues. The trim removed 4 bases at V and 4 bases at J, leaving 0 bases unmatched. The germline V gene has CDR1 SNHLY and CDR2 FYNNEI.

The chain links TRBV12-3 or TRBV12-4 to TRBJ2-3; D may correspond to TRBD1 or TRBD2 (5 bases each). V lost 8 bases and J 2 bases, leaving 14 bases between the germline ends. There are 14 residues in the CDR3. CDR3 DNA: TGTGCCAGCTCACCTGGGGGTATCACAGATACGCAGTATTTT. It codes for CASSPGGITDTQYF.

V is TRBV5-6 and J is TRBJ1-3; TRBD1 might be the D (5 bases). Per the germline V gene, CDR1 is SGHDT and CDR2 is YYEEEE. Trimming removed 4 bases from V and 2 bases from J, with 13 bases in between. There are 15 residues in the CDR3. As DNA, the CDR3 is TGTGCCAGCAGCGATCCGGGGGGAACTGGAAACACCATATATTTT. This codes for CASSDPGGTGNTIYF.

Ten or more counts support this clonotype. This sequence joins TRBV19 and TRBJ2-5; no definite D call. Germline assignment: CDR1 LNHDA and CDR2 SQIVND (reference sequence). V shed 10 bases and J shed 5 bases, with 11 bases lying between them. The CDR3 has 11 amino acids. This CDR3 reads CATSQVETQYF. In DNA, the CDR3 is TGTGCCACCAGTCAGGTGGAGACCCAGTACTTC.

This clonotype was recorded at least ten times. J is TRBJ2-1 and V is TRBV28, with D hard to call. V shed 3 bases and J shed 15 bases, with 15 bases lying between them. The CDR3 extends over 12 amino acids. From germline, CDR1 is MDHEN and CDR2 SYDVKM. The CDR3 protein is CASSFGGRRWFF. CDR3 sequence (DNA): TGTGCCAGCAGTTTTGGCGGCCGAAGGTGGTTCTTC.

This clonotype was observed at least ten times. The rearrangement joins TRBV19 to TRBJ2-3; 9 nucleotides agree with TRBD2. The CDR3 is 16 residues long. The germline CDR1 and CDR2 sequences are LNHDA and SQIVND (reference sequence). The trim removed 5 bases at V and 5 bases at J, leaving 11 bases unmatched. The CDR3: CASSPSGGGALDTQYF. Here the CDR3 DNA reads TGTGCCAGTAGTCCTTCTGGCGGGGGGGCTTTAGATACGCAGTATTTT.

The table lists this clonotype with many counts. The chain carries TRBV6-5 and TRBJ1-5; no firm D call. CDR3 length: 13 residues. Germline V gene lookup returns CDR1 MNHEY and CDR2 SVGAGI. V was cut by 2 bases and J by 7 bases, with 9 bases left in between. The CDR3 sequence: CASSYEGDQPQHF. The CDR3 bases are TGTGCCAGCAGTTACGAGGGTGACCAGCCCCAGCATTTT.